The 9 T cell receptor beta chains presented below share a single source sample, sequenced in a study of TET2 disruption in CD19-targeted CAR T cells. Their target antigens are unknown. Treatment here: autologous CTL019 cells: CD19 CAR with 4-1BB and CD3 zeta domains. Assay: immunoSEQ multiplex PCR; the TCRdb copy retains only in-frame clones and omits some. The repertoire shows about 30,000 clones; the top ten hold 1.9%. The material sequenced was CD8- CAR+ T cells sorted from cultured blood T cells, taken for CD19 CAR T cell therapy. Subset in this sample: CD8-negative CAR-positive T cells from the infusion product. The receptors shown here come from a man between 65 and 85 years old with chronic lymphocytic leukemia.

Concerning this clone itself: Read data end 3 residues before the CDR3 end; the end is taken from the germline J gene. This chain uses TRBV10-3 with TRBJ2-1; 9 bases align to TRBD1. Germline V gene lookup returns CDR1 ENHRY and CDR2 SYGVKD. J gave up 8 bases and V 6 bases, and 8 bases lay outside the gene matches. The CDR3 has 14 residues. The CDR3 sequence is CAIRSGTGRDEQFF. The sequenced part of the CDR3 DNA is TGTGCCATCAGGAGTGGGACAGGGCGGGATGAG.

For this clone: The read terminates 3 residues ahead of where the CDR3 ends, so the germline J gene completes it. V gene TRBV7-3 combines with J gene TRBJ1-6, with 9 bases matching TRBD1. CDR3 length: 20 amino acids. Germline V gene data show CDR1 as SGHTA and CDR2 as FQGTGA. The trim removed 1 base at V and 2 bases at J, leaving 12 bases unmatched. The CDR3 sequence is CASSLKVRTGVRTYNSPLHF. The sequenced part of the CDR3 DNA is TGTGCCAGCAGCTTAAAGGTTCGGACAGGGGTAAGAACCTATAATTCACCC.

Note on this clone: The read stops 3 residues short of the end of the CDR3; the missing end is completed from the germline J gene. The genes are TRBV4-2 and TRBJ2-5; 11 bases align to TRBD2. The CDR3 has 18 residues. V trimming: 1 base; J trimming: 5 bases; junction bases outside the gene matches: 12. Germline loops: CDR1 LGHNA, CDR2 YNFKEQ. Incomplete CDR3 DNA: TGTGCCAGCAGCCAAGCTAGCGGGGGGAATATAGGGCGGGAGACC. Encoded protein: CASSQASGGNIGRET. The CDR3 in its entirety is CASSQASGGNIGRETQYF.

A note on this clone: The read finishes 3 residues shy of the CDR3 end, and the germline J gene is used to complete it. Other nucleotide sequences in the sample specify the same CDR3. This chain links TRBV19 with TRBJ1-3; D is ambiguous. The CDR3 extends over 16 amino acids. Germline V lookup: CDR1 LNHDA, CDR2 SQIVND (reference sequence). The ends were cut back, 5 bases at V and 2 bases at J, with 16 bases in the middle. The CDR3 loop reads CASSSTTGSAGNTIYF. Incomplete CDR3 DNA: TGTGCCAGTAGTTCAACGACGGGGTCAGCTGGAAACACC.

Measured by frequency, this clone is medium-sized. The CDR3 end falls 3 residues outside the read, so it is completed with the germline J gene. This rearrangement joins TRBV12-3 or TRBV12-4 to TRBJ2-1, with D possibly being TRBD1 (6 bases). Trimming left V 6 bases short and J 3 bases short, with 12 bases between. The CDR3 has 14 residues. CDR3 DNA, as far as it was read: TGTGCCAGCAGAACCGGGACATTCTACAATGAG. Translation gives CASRTGTFYNE. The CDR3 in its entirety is CASRTGTFYNEQFF.

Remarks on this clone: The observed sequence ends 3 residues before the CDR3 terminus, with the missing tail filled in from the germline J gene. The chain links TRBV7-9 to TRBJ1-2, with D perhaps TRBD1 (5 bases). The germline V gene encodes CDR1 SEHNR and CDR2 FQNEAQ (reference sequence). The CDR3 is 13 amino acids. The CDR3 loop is CASRSDIYNDYTF. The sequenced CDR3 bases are TGTGCCAGCAGGTCGGACATTTACAATGAC.

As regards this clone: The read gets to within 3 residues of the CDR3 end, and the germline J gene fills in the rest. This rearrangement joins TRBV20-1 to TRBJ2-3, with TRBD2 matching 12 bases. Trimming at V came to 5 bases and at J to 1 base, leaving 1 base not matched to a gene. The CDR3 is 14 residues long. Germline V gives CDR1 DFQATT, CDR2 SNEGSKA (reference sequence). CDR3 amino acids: CSARTSGGTDTQYF. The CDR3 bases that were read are TGCAGTGCTCGGACTAGCGGGGGCACAGATACG.

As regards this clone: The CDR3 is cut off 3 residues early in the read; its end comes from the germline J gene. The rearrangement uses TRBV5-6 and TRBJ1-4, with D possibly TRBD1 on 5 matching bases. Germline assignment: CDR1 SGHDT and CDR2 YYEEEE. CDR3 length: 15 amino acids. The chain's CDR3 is CASTTRGGWANVLFF. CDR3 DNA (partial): TGTGCCAGCACCACACGGGGGGGGTGGGCCAACGTA.

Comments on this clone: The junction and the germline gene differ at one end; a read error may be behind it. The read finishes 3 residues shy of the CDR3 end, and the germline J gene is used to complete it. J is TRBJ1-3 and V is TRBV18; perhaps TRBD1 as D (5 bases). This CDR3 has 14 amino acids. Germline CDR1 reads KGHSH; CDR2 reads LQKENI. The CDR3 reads CASSPGRAGNSIYF. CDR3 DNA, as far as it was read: TGTGCCAGCTCACCGGGCAGGGCTGGAAACTCC. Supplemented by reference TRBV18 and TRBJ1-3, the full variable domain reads NAGVMQNPRHLVRRRGQEARLRCSPMKGHSHVYWYRQLPEEGLKFMVYLQKENIIDESGMPKERFSAEFPKEGPSILRIQQVVRGDSAAYFCASSPGRAGNSIYFGEGSWLTVV.